This T cell receptor (beta chain) was sequenced in a study of shared clonotypes between healthy human individuals. Study-wide findings and caveats: The small donor group covered limited genetic and exposure diversity.

It was CD45RO-negative cells, positively selected for CCR7, that made up naive CD8 cells, with terminally differentiated effector memory CD45RA+ cells excluded. On this clone itself: The antigen remains unidentified.

TCRdb keeps only in-frame clones here, not all; method: immunoSEQ multiplex PCR. Among about 590,000 clones, around 95% were seen once, and the ten largest hold 0.11%. Per germline, CDR1 MGHDK and CDR2 SYGVNS. The length of the CDR3 is 16 residues. The V gene lost 3 bases and the J gene lost 4 bases, with 18 bases spanning the gap. Sequencing was done on a sample of naive CD8+ T cells sorted from blood. This TCR was sampled from a woman in her 30s in good health. The gene calls are TRBV25-1 and TRBJ2-5, with D tentatively TRBD2 (6 bases). CDR3 nucleotides: TGTGCCAGCAGTGACTTTATAACGGGAGAGGGAGAGACCCAGTACTTC. This encodes CASSDFITGEGETQYF.